The TCR beta chain under discussion was sequenced for a study of blood T cells in healthy people across ages. CDR1 SGHRS and CDR2 YFSETQ come from the germline V gene. The V segment lost 3 bases and the J segment 10 bases; nucleotides outside the gene matches: 12. The CDR3 loop spans 14 amino acids. The use of a sample-barcoded 5' primer and a J-beta primer mix characterized a second PCR of roughly 6 to 11 cycles. Sequencing recovered at least 2.5 million CDR3-containing paired-end reads from each sample. TCRdb processed the 5' RACE reads anew with MiXCR; each CDR3 protein has one entry. The sample consists of about 1.5 million distinct CDR3 sequences, 40% to 45% of them appearing once.

V is TRBV5-1 and J is TRBJ1-1, with 7 bases fitting TRBD1. Specimen: blood. This receptor was identified in a woman younger than 30 in good health. CDR3 sequence reads: CASSSRGGNVRAFF. The DNA of the CDR3 is TGCGCCAGCAGCTCCAGGGGGGGGAACGTTCGAGCTTTCTTT.